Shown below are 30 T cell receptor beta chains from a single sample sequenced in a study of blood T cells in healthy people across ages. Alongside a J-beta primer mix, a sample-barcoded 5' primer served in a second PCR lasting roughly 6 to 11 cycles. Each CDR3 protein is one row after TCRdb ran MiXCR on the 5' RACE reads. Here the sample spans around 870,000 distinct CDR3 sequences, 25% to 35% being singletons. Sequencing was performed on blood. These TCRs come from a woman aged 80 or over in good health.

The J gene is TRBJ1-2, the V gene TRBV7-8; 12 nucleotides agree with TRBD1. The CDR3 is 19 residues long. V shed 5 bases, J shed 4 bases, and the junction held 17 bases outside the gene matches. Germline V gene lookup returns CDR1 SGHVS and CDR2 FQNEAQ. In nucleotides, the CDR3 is TGTGCCAGCAGCCCCGGAGGGGGGGACAGGGGGCGCCCCCTCTATGGCTACACCTTC. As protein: CASSPGGGDRGRPLYGYTF.

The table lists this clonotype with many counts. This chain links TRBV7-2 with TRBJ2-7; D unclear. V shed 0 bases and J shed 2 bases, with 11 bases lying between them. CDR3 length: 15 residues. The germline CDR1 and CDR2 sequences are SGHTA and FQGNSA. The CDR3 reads CASSLALDSAYEQYF. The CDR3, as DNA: TGTGCCAGCAGCTTAGCTCTTGACTCCGCCTACGAGCAGTACTTC.

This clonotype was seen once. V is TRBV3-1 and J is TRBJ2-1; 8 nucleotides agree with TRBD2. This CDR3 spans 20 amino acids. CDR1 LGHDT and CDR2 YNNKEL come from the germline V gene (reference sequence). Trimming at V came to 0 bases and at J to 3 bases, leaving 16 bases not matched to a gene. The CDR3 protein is CASSQEMVAGRSRDYNEQFF. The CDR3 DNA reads TGTGCCAGCAGCCAAGAGATGGTAGCGGGACGTAGCCGGGACTACAATGAGCAGTTCTTC.

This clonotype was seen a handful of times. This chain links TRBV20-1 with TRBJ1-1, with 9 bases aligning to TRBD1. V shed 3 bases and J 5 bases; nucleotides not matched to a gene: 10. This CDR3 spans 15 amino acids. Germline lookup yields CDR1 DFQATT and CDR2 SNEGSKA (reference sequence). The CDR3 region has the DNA TGCAGTGCTAGCCGGACAGGGGTGTCGTGGACTGAAGCTTTCTTT. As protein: CSASRTGVSWTEAFF.

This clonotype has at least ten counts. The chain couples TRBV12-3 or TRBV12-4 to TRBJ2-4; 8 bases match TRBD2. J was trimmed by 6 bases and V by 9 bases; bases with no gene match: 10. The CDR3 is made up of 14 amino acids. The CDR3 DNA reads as TGTGCCAGTCGGGAGGGGGGGAGTTTAAACATTCAGTACTTC. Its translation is CASREGGSLNIQYF.

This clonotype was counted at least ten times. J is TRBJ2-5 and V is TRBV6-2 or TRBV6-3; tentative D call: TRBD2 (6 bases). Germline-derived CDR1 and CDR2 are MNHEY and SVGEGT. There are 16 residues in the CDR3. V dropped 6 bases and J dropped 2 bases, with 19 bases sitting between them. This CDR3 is CASSPRVGLPQETQYF. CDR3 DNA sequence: TGTGCCAGCAGCCCCAGGGTCGGACTACCACAAGAGACCCAGTACTTC.

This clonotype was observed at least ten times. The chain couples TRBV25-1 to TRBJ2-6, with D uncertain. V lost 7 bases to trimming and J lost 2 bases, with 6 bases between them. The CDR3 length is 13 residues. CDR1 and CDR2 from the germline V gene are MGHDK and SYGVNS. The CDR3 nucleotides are TGTGCCAGCAACAAGGCTGGGGCCAACGTCCTGACTTTC. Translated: CASNKAGANVLTF. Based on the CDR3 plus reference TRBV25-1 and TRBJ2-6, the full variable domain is EADIYQTPRYLVIGTGKKITLECSQTMGHDKMYWYQQDPGMELHLIHYSYGVNSTEKGDLSSESTVSRIRTEHFPLTLESARPSHTSQYLCASNKAGANVLTFGAGSRLTVL.

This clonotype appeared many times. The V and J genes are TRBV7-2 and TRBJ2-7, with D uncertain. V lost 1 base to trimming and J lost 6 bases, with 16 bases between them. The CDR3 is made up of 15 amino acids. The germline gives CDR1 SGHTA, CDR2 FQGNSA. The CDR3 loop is CASSLERGPPREQYF. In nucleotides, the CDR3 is TGTGCCAGCAGCTTAGAAAGAGGACCGCCACGCGAGCAGTACTTC.

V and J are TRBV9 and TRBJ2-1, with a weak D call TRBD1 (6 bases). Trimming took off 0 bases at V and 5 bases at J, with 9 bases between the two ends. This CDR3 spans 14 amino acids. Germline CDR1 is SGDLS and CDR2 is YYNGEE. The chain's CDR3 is CASSVGGHNNEQFF. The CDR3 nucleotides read TGTGCCAGCAGCGTAGGGGGACATAACAATGAGCAGTTCTTC. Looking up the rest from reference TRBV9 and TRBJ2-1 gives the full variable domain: DSGVTQTPKHLITATGQRVTLRCSPRSGDLSVYWYQQSLDQGLQFLIQYYNGEERAKGNILERFSAQQFPDLHSELNLSSLELGDSALYFCASSVGGHNNEQFFGPGTRLTVL.

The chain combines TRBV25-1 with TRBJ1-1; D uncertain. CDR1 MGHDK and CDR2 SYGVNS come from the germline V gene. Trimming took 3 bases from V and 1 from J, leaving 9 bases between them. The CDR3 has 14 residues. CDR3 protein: CASSDYLENTEAFF. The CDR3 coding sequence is TGTGCCAGCAGTGATTACTTAGAGAACACTGAAGCTTTCTTT.

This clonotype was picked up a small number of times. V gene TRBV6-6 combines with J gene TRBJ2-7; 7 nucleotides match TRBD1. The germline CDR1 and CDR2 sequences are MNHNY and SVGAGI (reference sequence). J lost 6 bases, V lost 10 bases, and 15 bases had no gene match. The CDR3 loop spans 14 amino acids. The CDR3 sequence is CATSSSSGQSEQYF. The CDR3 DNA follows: TGTGCCACCTCATCTTCTTCGGGACAGAGCGAGCAGTACTTC.

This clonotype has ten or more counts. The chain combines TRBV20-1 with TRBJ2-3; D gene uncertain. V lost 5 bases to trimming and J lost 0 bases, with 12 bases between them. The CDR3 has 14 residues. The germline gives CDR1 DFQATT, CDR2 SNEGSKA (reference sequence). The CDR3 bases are TGCAGTGCTGTGACGGGTCTCAGCACAGATACGCAGTATTTT. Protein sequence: CSAVTGLSTDTQYF.

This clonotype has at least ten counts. CDR3 bases: TGTGCCAGCAGCCAAGACCTCACAGGGGCTTATGGCTACACCTTC. As protein: CASSQDLTGAYGYTF. The rearrangement links TRBV3-1 to TRBJ1-2; 7 bases match TRBD1. This CDR3 is built from 15 residues. J lost 5 bases, V lost 0 bases, and 6 bases had no gene match. The V gene's germline CDR1 is LGHDT and CDR2 YNNKEL (reference sequence).

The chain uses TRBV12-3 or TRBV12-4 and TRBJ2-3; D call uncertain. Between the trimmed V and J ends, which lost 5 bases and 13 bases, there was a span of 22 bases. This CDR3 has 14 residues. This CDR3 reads CASSHRVGPDAEYF. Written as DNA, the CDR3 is TGTGCCAGCAGTCATCGGGTGGGCCCAGATGCGGAGTATTTT.

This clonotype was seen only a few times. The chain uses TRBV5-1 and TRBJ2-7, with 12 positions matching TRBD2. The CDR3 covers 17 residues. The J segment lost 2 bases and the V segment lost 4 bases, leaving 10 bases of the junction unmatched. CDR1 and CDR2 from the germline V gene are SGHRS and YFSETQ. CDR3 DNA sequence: TGCGCCAGCAGCATCCTAGCGGGAGGGCCGAGAACCTACGAGCAGTACTTC. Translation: CASSILAGGPRTYEQYF.

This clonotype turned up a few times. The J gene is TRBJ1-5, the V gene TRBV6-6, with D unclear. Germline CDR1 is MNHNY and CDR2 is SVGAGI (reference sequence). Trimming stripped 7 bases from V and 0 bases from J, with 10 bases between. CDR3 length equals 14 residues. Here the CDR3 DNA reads TGTGCCAGCATTGACTTCCTTAGCAATCAGCCCCAGCATTTT. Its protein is CASIDFLSNQPQHF.

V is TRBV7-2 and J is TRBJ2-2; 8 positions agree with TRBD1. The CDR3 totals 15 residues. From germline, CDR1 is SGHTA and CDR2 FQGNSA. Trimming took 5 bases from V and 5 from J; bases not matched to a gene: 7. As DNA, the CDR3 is TGTGCCAGCAGCCGCCTTCAGGGGGCGACCGGGGAGCTGTTTTTT. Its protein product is CASSRLQGATGELFF.

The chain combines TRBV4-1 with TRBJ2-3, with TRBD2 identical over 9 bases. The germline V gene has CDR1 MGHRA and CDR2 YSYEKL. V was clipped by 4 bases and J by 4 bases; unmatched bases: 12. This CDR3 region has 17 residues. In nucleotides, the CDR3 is TGCGCCAGCAGCCGAGTCCTTAGCGGGAGCGTCTCAGATACGCAGTATTTT. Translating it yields CASSRVLSGSVSDTQYF.

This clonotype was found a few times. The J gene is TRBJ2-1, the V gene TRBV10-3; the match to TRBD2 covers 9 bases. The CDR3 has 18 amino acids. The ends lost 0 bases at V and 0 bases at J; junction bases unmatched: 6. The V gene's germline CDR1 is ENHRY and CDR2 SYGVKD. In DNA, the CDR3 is TGTGCCATCAGTGAGTCTCCCAGAGCGGGGGGCTCCTACAATGAGCAGTTCTTC. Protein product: CAISESPRAGGSYNEQFF.

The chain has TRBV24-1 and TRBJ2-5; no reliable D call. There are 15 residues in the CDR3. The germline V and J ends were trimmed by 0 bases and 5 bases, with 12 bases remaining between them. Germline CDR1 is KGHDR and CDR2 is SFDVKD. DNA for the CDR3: TGTGCCACCAGTGATTTGGACGGGTGGGTGGAGACCCAGTACTTC. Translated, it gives CATSDLDGWVETQYF.

The CDR3 nucleotides are TGTGCCAGCAGTTACCGGAGCGAAAAACTGTTTTTT. It translates to CASSYRSEKLFF. The V call is TRBV6-6, the J call TRBJ1-4; D remains ambiguous. Germline CDR1 MNHNY, CDR2 SVGAGI (reference sequence). Deletions cut 2 bases from V and 8 bases from J, with 6 bases between. This CDR3 comprises 12 residues.

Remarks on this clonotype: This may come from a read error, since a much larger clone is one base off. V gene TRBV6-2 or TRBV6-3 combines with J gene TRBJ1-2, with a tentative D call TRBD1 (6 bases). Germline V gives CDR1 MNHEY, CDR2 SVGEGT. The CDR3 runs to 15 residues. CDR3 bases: TGTGCCGGCAGTTACTCGGGGGGCGCTGGCTATGGCTACACCTTC. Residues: CAGSYSGGAGYGYTF.

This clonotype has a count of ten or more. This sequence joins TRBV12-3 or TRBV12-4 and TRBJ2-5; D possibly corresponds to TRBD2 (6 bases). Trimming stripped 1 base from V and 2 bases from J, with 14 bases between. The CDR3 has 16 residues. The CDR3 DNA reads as TGTGCCAGCAGTTTAGACTTGGCGGGGCTTCAAGAGACCCAGTACTTC. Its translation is CASSLDLAGLQETQYF.

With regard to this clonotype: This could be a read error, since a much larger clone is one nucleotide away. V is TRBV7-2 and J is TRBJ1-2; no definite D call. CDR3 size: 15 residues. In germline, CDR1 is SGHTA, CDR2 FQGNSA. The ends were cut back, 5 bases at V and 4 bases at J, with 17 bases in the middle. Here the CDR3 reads CASSPSVGSLYGYTF. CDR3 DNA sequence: TGTGCCAGCAGCCCCAGTGTGGGGAGTCTCTATGGCTACACCTTC.

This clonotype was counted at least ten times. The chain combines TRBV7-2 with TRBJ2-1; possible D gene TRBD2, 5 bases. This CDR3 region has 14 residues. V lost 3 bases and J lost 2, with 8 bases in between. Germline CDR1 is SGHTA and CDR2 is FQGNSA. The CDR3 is CASSFAGTYNEQFF. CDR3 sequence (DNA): TGTGCCAGCAGCTTTGCCGGGACCTACAATGAGCAGTTCTTC.

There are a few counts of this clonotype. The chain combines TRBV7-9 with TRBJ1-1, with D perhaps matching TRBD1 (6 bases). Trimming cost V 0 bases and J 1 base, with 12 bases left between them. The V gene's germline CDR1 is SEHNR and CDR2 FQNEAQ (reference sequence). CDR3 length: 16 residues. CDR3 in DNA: TGTGCCAGCAGCTTAGCTGCAGGGGAGGGGAACACTGAAGCTTTCTTT. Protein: CASSLAAGEGNTEAFF.

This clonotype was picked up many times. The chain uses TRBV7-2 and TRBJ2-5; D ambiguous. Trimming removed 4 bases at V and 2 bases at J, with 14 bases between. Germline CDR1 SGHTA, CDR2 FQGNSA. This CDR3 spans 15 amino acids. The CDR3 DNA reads TGTGCCAGCAGCTCGCACTCTCGAGTACAAGAGACCCAGTACTTC. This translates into CASSSHSRVQETQYF.

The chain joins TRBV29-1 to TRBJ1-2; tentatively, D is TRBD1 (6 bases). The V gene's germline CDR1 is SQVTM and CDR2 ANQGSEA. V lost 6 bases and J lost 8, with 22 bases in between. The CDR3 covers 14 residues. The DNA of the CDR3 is TGCAGCGTGGGACACGGGACGGGAAGGGAAGGCTACACCTTC. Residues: CSVGHGTGREGYTF.

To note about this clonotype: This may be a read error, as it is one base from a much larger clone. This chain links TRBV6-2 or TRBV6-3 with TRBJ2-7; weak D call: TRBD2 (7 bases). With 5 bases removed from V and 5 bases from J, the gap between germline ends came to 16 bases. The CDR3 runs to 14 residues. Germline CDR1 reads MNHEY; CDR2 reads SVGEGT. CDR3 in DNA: TGTGCCAGCAGTCCTTCGGGGGGCTGTAACGAGCAGTACTTC. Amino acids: CASSPSGGCNEQYF.

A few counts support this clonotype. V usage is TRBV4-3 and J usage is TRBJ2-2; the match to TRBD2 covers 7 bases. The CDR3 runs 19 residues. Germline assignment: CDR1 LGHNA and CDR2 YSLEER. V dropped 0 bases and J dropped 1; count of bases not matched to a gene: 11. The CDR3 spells CASSQDKVALARNTGELFF. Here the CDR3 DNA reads TGCGCCAGCAGCCAAGATAAGGTAGCACTAGCGAGGAACACCGGGGAGCTGTTTTTT.